A selection of T cell receptor beta chains follows, all from one sample in a study of T cell changes during pregnancy in multiple sclerosis. Measured with immunoSEQ multiplex PCR; TCRdb has only the in-frame clones, and not every one. This sample has about 58,000 clones; more than 80% occur once, and the top ten carry about 0.49%. This sample comprised CD4+ T cells from peripheral blood mononuclear cells, obtained after pregnancy. Source of these receptors: a female donor in good health, enrolled as a control in a pregnancy study. CDR3s include the opening cysteine and the closing phenylalanine or tryptophan. D genes are given only for firm matches. Some rows mark clone size as missing; the rest say once, few, many or name a class of expanded clone.

size	D	V	J	CDR3	DNA
-	-	TRBV7-2	TRBJ2-5	CASSPRSGQETQYF	TGTGCCAGCAGCCCCCGCAGCGGCCAAGAGACCCAGTACTTC
-	TRBD2	TRBV5-1	TRBJ2-3	CASSLVRGGTDTQYF	TGCGCCAGCAGCTTGGTACGGGGGGGCACAGATACGCAGTATTTT
-	-	TRBV19	TRBJ1-1	CASSTRQIGMNTEAFF	TGTGCCAGTAGTACCCGACAGATAGGCATGAACACTGAAGCTTTCTTT
-	TRBD2	TRBV7-2	TRBJ2-5	CASSRGTSSETQYF	TGTGCCAGCAGCCGGGGGACTAGCTCGGAGACCCAGTACTTC
-	-	TRBV15	TRBJ2-5	CATSRDPAGGETQYF	TGTGCCACCAGCAGAGATCCGGCCGGGGGTGAGACCCAGTACTTC
few	TRBD1	TRBV12-5	TRBJ1-5	CASGSGQGDQPQHF	TGTGCTAGTGGTTCCGGACAGGGGGATCAGCCCCAGCATTTT
-	-	TRBV20-1	TRBJ1-1	CRSRRRTEAFF	TGCAGATCACGAAGGAGGACTGAAGCTTTCTTT
once	TRBD1	TRBV30	TRBJ1-1	CAWAKTGGYTEAFF	TGTGCCTGGGCTAAAACAGGGGGCTACACTGAAGCTTTCTTT
few	-	TRBV1	TRBJ2-1	CTSSQTEIGGPTYNEQFF	TGCACCAGCAGCCAGACCGAAATAGGGGGACCGACCTACAATGAGCAGTTCTTC
-	-	TRBV30	TRBJ2-7	CAWSRVRGGPYEQYF	TGTGCCTGGAGTCGGGTAAGGGGGGGCCCCTACGAGCAGTACTTC
-	TRBD1	TRBV9	TRBJ1-2	CASSVGTGVFNYGYTF	TGTGCCAGCAGCGTAGGGACAGGGGTATTTAACTATGGCTACACCTTC
-	-	TRBV7-2	TRBJ1-2	CASSLGTDYGYTF	TGTGCCAGCAGCTTAGGGACAGACTATGGCTACACCTTC
-	-	TRBV11-3	TRBJ1-6	CASSSEMSSYNSPLHF	TGTGCCAGCAGCTCAGAAATGAGCTCCTATAATTCACCCCTCCACTTT
-	-	TRBV16	TRBJ1-1	CASSHNRRGTEAFF	TGTGCCAGCAGCCATAACAGGCGTGGAACTGAAGCTTTCTTT
-	TRBD1	TRBV30	TRBJ1-6	CAWSTGTGNGSPLHF	TGTGCCTGGAGTACCGGGACAGGGAATGGTTCACCCCTCCACTTT
-	-	TRBV7-3	TRBJ2-1	CASSLTPSSVRDNEQFF	TGTGCCAGCAGCTTAACCCCCTCAAGTGTTCGAGACAATGAGCAGTTCTTC
-	-	TRBV27	TRBJ2-7	CASSTRTRVPYEQYF	TGTGCCAGTTCAACCAGGACAAGAGTACCCTACGAGCAGTACTTC
-	-	TRBV4-3	TRBJ1-6	CASSQDPSSTSPLHF	TGCGCCAGCAGCCAAGATCCGAGTTCTACTTCACCCCTCCACTTT
-	-	TRBV11-3	TRBJ1-1	CASSLSRLNTEAFF	TGTGCCAGCAGCCTATCGAGGTTGAACACTGAAGCTTTCTTT
once	TRBD1	TRBV4-2	TRBJ1-2	CASSQRGLPQAGGYTF	TGTGCCAGCAGCCAAAGGGGGCTTCCCCAAGCGGGTGGCTACACCTTC
-	-	TRBV5-4	TRBJ1-1	CASSLEGGRTEAFF	TGTGCCAGCAGCTTGGAAGGGGGAAGGACTGAAGCTTTCTTT
-	TRBD1	TRBV5-6	TRBJ2-7	CASSPKMGQGYEQYF	TGTGCCAGCAGCCCCAAGATGGGACAGGGCTACGAGCAGTACTTC
-	-	TRBV2	TRBJ2-5	CASTKHRVQETQYF	TGTGCCAGCACTAAACACAGGGTCCAAGAGACCCAGTACTTC
-	TRBD2	TRBV4-3	TRBJ2-1	CASSQEALAGGRSYNEQFF	TGCGCCAGCAGCCAAGAGGCTCTAGCGGGGGGCCGCTCCTACAATGAGCAGTTCTTC
-	-	TRBV30	TRBJ1-2	CAWSVGQGYGYTF	TGTGCCTGGAGTGTAGGGCAGGGGTATGGCTACACCTTC
-	TRBD1	TRBV5-8	TRBJ1-5	CASSLFRGQGARQPQHF	TGTGCCAGCAGCTTGTTCCGGGGACAGGGGGCGAGGCAGCCCCAGCATTTT
-	-	TRBV5-1	TRBJ2-5	CASSPAGAQETQYF	TGCGCCAGCAGCCCGGCGGGGGCGCAAGAGACCCAGTACTTC
-	TRBD2	TRBV7-9	TRBJ2-3	CASSQDGGLTDTQYF	TGTGCCAGCAGCCAGGACGGGGGGTTGACAGATACGCAGTATTTT
-	TRBD1	TRBV30	TRBJ2-3	CAWSTPGGDTQYF	TGTGCCTGGAGTACCCCAGGGGGAGATACGCAGTATTTT
-	TRBD1	TRBV6-5	TRBJ1-5	CASSYSSTGDQPQHF	TGTGCCAGCAGTTACTCGTCGACAGGGGACCAGCCCCAGCATTTT
-	TRBD2	TRBV12-5	TRBJ2-3	CASGLARQGLAGGTDTQYF	TGTGCTAGTGGTTTGGCCCGTCAGGGACTAGCGGGAGGCACAGATACGCAGTATTTT
-	TRBD1	TRBV6-1	TRBJ1-6	CASSVLSGTGGNSPLHF	TGTGCCAGCAGTGTGTTAAGCGGGACAGGGGGCAATTCACCCCTCCACTTT
-	TRBD2	TRBV9	TRBJ2-5	CASSGTSGSETQYF	TGTGCCAGCAGCGGGACTAGCGGGTCGGAGACCCAGTACTTC
few	-	TRBV12-5	TRBJ1-1	CASGPSTDTEAFF	TGTGCTAGTGGCCCCTCAACTGACACTGAAGCTTTCTTT
-	-	TRBV19	TRBJ1-5	CASSMGASNQPQHF	TGTGCCAGTAGTATGGGGGCTAGCAATCAGCCCCAGCATTTT
-	-	TRBV27	TRBJ2-5	CASSLTPGVWETQYF	TGTGCCAGCAGTTTAACTCCGGGGGTCTGGGAGACCCAGTACTTC
-	TRBD2	TRBV7-2	TRBJ2-2	CASKKAGGSTGELFF	TGTGCCAGCAAAAAGGCGGGGGGGAGCACCGGGGAGCTGTTTTTT
-	-	TRBV10-3	TRBJ2-7	CAISAGEGEQYF	TGTGCCATCAGCGCCGGGGAAGGCGAGCAGTACTTC
-	-	TRBV4-1	TRBJ2-3	CASSPQGLTDTQYF	TGCGCCAGCAGCCCACAGGGCCTCACAGATACGCAGTATTTT
-	TRBD1	TRBV30	TRBJ1-6	CAWSVQGGPPLHF	TGTGCCTGGAGTGTACAAGGGGGCCCACCCCTCCACTTT
-	-	TRBV18	TRBJ2-1	CASSPPIGGTYNEQFF	TGTGCCAGCTCACCACCGATCGGGGGAACCTACAATGAGCAGTTCTTC
-	TRBD1	TRBV7-3	TRBJ2-1	CASSLPRQGRGEQFF	TGTGCCAGCAGCTTACCACGACAGGGAAGGGGTGAGCAGTTCTTC
once	-	TRBV6-5	TRBJ2-2	CASRVTGNTGELFF	TGTGCCAGCAGGGTGACAGGGAACACCGGGGAGCTGTTTTTT
-	TRBD2	TRBV2	TRBJ2-3	CASSAGWGGGTDTQYF	TGTGCCAGCAGTGCCGGGTGGGGAGGGGGCACAGATACGCAGTATTTT
once	TRBD1	TRBV19	TRBJ2-5	CASSTTRTGLTETQYF	TGTGCCAGTAGTACTACAAGGACAGGGTTGACAGAGACCCAGTACTTC
once	TRBD1	TRBV19	TRBJ1-2	CASSPRGQYGYTF	TGTGCCAGTAGTCCAAGGGGGCAGTATGGCTACACCTTC